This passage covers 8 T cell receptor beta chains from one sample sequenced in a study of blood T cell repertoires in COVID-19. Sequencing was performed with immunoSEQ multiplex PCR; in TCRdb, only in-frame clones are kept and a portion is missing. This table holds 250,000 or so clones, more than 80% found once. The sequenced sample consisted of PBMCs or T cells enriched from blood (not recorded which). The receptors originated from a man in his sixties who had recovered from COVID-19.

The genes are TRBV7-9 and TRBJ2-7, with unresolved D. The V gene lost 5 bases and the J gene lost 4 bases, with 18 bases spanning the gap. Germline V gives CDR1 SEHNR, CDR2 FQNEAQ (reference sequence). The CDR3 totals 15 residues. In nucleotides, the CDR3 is TGTGCCAGCAGCCCTAGTACCGGTCCTCCATACGAGCAGTACTTC. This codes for CASSPSTGPPYEQYF.

The CDR3 region has the DNA TGCGCCAGCAGCCAAGATAAGGGCCAGGGGTATGGCTACACCTTC. This translates into CASSQDKGQGYGYTF. The rearrangement uses TRBV4-3 and TRBJ1-2, with a tentative D call TRBD1 (6 bases). The CDR3 contains 15 residues. Trimming shortened V by 0 bases and J by 5 bases, and 13 bases separated the two germline ends. CDR1 and CDR2 (germline): LGHNA, YSLEER.

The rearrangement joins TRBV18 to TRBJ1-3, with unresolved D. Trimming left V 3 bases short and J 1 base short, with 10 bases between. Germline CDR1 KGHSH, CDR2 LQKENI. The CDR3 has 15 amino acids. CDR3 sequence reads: CASSPSGGSGNTIYF. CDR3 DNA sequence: TGTGCCAGCTCACCCTCCGGAGGGTCTGGAAACACCATATATTTT.

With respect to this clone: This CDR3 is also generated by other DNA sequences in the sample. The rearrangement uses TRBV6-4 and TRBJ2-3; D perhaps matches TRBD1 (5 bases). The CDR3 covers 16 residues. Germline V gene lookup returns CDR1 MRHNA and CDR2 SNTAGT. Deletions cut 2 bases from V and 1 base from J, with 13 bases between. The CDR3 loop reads CASSDRQGSGTDTQYF. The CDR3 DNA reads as TGTGCCAGCAGTGACCGGCAGGGATCCGGCACAGATACGCAGTATTTT.

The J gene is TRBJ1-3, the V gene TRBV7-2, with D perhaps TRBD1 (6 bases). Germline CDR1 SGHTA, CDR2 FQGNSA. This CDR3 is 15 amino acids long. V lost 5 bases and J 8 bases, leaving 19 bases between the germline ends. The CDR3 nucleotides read TGTGCCAGCAGCCCTAACGGGGGGGCGGGATACACCATATATTTT. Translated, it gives CASSPNGGAGYTIYF.

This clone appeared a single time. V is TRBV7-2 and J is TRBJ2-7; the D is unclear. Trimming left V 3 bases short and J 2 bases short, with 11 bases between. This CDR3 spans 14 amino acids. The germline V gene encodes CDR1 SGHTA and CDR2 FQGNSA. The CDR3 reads CASSLGPRAYEQYF. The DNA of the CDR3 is TGTGCCAGCAGCTTGGGCCCCCGCGCCTACGAGCAGTACTTC.

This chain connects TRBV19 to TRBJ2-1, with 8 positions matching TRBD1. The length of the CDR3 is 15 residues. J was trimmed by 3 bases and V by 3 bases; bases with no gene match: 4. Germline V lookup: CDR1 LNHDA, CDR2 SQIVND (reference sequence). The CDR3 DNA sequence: TGTGCCAGTAGTATGGGGACAGGTTACTACAATGAGCAGTTCTTC. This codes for CASSMGTGYYNEQFF.

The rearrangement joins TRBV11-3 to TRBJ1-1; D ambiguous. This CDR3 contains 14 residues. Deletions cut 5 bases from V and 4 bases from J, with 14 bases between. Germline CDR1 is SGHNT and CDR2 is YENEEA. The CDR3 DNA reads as TGTGCCAGCAGCGCTAGGCTGTTGGTCACTGAAGCTTTCTTT. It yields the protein CASSARLLVTEAFF.